Each of the 5 T cell receptor beta chains below was sequenced from the same sample in a study of early T cells in non-severe SARS-CoV-2 infection. TCRdb analysed the 5' RACE reads with MiXCR anew, one entry per CDR3 protein. The sample has about 42,000 distinct CDR3 sequences; around 7% are singletons. The sample was whole blood. Source of these receptors: an adult who was a healthcare worker with PCR-confirmed SARS-CoV-2 infection or an uninfected control (not recorded which).

This clonotype was seen at least ten times. V and J are TRBV4-3 and TRBJ1-4, with TRBD1 matching 7 bases. The germline gives CDR1 LGHNA, CDR2 YSLEER. There are 17 residues in the CDR3. Trimming removed 3 bases from V and 7 bases from J; junction bases left unmatched: 14. CDR3 in amino acids: CASSHLTMRGQGEKLFF. For the CDR3, the DNA is TGCGCCAGCAGCCACCTAACAATGAGGGGGCAGGGTGAAAAACTGTTTTTT.

V is TRBV7-9 and J is TRBJ2-5; no reliable D call. Trimming took off 5 bases at V and 7 bases at J, with 11 bases between the two ends. CDR1 is SEHNR and CDR2 is FQNEAQ in the germline V gene (reference sequence). The CDR3 totals 12 residues. This CDR3 reads CASSPDRGTQYF. CDR3 DNA: TGTGCCAGCAGCCCCGACCGAGGGACCCAGTACTTC.

This clonotype showed up just a few times. The V call is TRBV19, the J call TRBJ1-6, with D unresolved. V dropped 3 bases and J dropped 3 bases, with 9 bases sitting between them. Germline lookup yields CDR1 LNHDA and CDR2 SQIVND (reference sequence). The CDR3 covers 15 residues. The CDR3 sequence: CASSIQANYNSPLHF. The CDR3 nucleotides are TGTGCCAGTAGTATCCAGGCAAACTATAATTCACCCCTCCACTTT.

Only a few counts were recorded for this clonotype. The rearrangement links TRBV7-9 to TRBJ2-5; no clear D. CDR1 is SEHNR, CDR2 FQNEAQ, per germline (reference sequence). Trimming removed 1 base from V and 1 base from J, with 10 bases in between. The length of the CDR3 is 15 residues. In DNA, the CDR3 is TGTGCCAGCAGCTTAGTTTCGCCAGGCCAAGAGACCCAGTACTTC. It specifies CASSLVSPGQETQYF. Full variable domain (outside the CDR3, taken from reference TRBV7-9 and TRBJ2-5): DTGVSQNPRHKITKRGQNVTFRCDPISEHNRLYWYRQTLGQGPEFLTYFQNEAQLEKSRLLSDRFSAERPKGSFSTLEIQRTEQGDSAMYLCASSLVSPGQETQYFGPGTRLLVL.

This clonotype has only a few counts. The chain employs TRBV6-1 and TRBJ2-5; D assignment may be TRBD1 or TRBD2 (5 bases each). CDR3 length equals 13 residues. Germline values: CDR1 MNHNS, CDR2 SASEGT. V lost 5 bases and J 7 bases, leaving 14 bases between the germline ends. DNA for the CDR3: TGTGCCAGCAGTCAGGGACCCCTGGGGACCCAGTACTTC. Protein: CASSQGPLGTQYF.